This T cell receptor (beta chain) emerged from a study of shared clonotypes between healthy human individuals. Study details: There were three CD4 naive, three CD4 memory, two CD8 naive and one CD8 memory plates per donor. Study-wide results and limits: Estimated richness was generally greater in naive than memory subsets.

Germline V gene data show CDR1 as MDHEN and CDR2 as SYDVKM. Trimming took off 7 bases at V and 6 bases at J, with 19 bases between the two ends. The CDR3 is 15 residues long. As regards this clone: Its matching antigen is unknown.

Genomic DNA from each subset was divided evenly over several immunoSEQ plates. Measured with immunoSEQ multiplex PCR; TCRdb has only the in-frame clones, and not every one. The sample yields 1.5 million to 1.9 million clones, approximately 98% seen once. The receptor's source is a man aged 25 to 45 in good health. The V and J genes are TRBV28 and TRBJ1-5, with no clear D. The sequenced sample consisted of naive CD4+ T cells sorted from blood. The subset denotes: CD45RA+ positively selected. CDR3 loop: CASTPHLGSPQPQHF. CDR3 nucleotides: TGTGCCAGCACCCCACATCTGGGCAGCCCTCAGCCCCAGCATTTT.